This T cell receptor beta chain was sequenced in a study of cytomegalovirus exposure and HLA in healthy donors. Broader study findings: Among the sequence variants, a highly shared cluster was likely an artifact of sequencing. V segments that were indistinguishable, TRBV6-2 and TRBV6-3 among them, were omitted from analysis. A later examination showed that TCR association rates differed by HLA locus, with DRB1 most and HLA-C fewest.

The CDR3 covers 13 residues. V was cut by 1 base and J by 7 bases, with 8 bases left in between. Germline V CDR1 and CDR2: SGHDN, FVKESK. The PCR made use of 60 Vbeta and 13 Jbeta primers. Method: immunoSEQ multiplex PCR; TCRdb's copy keeps in-frame clones and lacks some. The sample gives about 120,000 clones, under 80% of which show up once; 25% to 35% is in the top ten. Concerning this clone itself: Its antigen is not identified.

The chain employs TRBV14 and TRBJ2-1; D is unclear. Sequencing input: PBMCs. The sequence came from a man aged 55 to 70 in good health and CMV-seropositive. CDR3 protein: CASSQATLNEQFF. The CDR3 DNA sequence: TGTGCCAGCAGCCAAGCTACTTTAAATGAGCAGTTCTTC.